The 30 T cell receptor beta chains listed next were all sequenced from one sample in a study of blood T cell repertoires in COVID-19. Produced via immunoSEQ multiplex PCR; TCRdb's table is partial and in-frame only. The table shows around 77,000 clones, with more than 70% occurring only once. Sequences were obtained from peripheral blood. The receptors stem from an elderly man with acute or convalescent COVID-19.

This chain uses TRBV28 with TRBJ1-2; 7 nucleotides agree with TRBD1. Trimming took 7 bases from V and 4 from J; bases not matched to a gene: 9. Germline V gene data show CDR1 as MDHEN and CDR2 as SYDVKM. CDR3 size: 14 residues. Here the CDR3 DNA reads TGTGCCAGCACTAAGGGGACAGCGCTCTATGGCTACACCTTC. Translated: CASTKGTALYGYTF.

The rearrangement joins TRBV7-2 to TRBJ2-7; the D gene is possibly TRBD2 (6 bases). V lost 3 bases and J 3 bases, leaving 15 bases between the germline ends. CDR1 and CDR2 from the germline V gene are SGHTA and FQGNSA. This CDR3 contains 15 residues. The CDR3: CASSFLPSEHYEQYF. CDR3 sequence (DNA): TGTGCCAGCAGCTTTTTGCCTAGCGAACACTACGAGCAGTACTTC.

This clone turned up a few times. The V and J genes are TRBV24-1 and TRBJ2-3; 13 positions agree with TRBD2. V lost 7 bases and J lost 4; bases outside the gene matches: 4. The CDR3 loop spans 15 amino acids. The V gene's germline CDR1 is KGHDR and CDR2 SFDVKD. The CDR3 nucleotides are TGTGCCACCAGCGAAGGACTAGCGGGGGCAGATACGCAGTATTTT. Amino acids: CATSEGLAGADTQYF.

The chain links TRBV28 to TRBJ2-6; the D gene is possibly TRBD2 (6 bases). The length of the CDR3 is 15 residues. From germline, CDR1 is MDHEN and CDR2 SYDVKM. CDR3 DNA: TGTGTCTGTAGCCGGGGAGGCTCTGGGGCCAACGTCCTGACTTTC. Translation gives CVCSRGGSGANVLTF.

This clone is a singleton in its sample. The V and J genes are TRBV7-8 and TRBJ2-1; D unresolved. CDR3 length equals 15 residues. V shed 3 bases and J shed 2 bases, with 11 bases lying between them. CDR1 SGHVS and CDR2 FQNEAQ come from the germline V gene. The CDR3 loop is CASSFGSPTYNEQFF. In nucleotides, the CDR3 is TGTGCCAGCAGCTTCGGGTCTCCCACCTACAATGAGCAGTTCTTC.

The chain joins TRBV28 to TRBJ2-5, with a weak D call TRBD1 (6 bases). CDR1 is MDHEN, CDR2 SYDVKM, per germline. V was cut by 6 bases and J by 1 base, with 12 bases left in between. The length of the CDR3 is 14 residues. The CDR3 DNA is TGTGCCAGCAGGGCCGGGACATCCCAAGAGACCCAGTACTTC. Its protein is CASRAGTSQETQYF.

The chain has TRBV28 and TRBJ1-2, with D possibly being TRBD1 (6 bases). This CDR3 has 16 amino acids. V was cut by 4 bases and J by 2 bases, with 17 bases left in between. The germline gives CDR1 MDHEN, CDR2 SYDVKM. CDR3 coding DNA: TGTGCCAGCAGTTCCCAGCCGGACAGTGAGAACTATGGCTACACCTTC. Protein: CASSSQPDSENYGYTF.

The table lists this clone with a few counts. The J gene is TRBJ2-2, the V gene TRBV14; 11 bases map to TRBD2. Germline values: CDR1 SGHDN, CDR2 FVKESK. The length of the CDR3 is 17 residues. Unmatched junction bases numbered 11, after V lost 4 bases and J lost 7 bases. CDR3 sequence (DNA): TGTGCCAGCAGCCGAGATCTAGCGGGAGGTCGTGGCGGGGAGCTGTTTTTT. Encoded protein: CASSRDLAGGRGGELFF.

This clone was picked up one time. The chain couples TRBV7-2 to TRBJ2-4; 11 nucleotides agree with TRBD2. This CDR3 is built from 16 residues. Germline V CDR1 and CDR2: SGHTA, FQGNSA. Trimming took 5 bases from V and 1 from J; bases not matched to a gene: 4. The CDR3 loop is CASSQLAGVAKNIQYF. As DNA, the CDR3 is TGTGCCAGCAGCCAACTAGCGGGGGTGGCCAAAAACATTCAGTACTTC.

The V call is TRBV12-3 or TRBV12-4, the J call TRBJ1-1, with no clear D. The CDR3 consists of 12 residues. Trimming cost V 3 bases and J 12 bases, with 14 bases left between them. In DNA, the CDR3 is TGTGCCAGCAGTTTCGAGGATCAAGTAACTTTCTTT. This codes for CASSFEDQVTFF.

The V and J genes are TRBV5-8 and TRBJ1-6; D gene unclear. Germline V gives CDR1 SGHTS, CDR2 YDEGEE. The CDR3 totals 14 residues. The V end was cut by 4 bases, the J end by 4 bases, with 9 bases between. In DNA, the CDR3 is TGTGCCAGCAGCGTGACAAATTATAATTCACCCCTCCACTTT. Amino acids: CASSVTNYNSPLHF.

The chain employs TRBV28 and TRBJ1-4; D unresolved. Germline V gene data show CDR1 as MDHEN and CDR2 as SYDVKM. Trimming pared 2 bases from V and 8 bases from J, leaving 15 bases between. The CDR3 is made up of 15 amino acids. The DNA for the CDR3 is TGTGCCAGCAGTTTAATGAATCCTTCGAGGGAAAAACTGTTTTTT. It specifies CASSLMNPSREKLFF.

This chain uses TRBV6-5 with TRBJ1-3; D may be TRBD1 (6 bases). The CDR3 contains 15 residues. Germline CDR1 is MNHEY and CDR2 is SVGAGI. V was trimmed by 6 bases and J by 0 bases, leaving 12 bases between them. As DNA, the CDR3 is TGTGCCAGCAGCCGGGACATTCTCTCTGGAAACACCATATATTTT. This codes for CASSRDILSGNTIYF.

DNA of the CDR3: TGTGCCAGCAGCCGCCGACAGGGGGGTTCGTACGAGCAGTACTTC. Its protein product is CASSRRQGGSYEQYF. The chain couples TRBV7-2 to TRBJ2-7, with TRBD1 matching over 9 bases. The CDR3 contains 15 residues. The V and J ends lost 5 bases and 4 bases, in that order; junction bases with no gene match: 9. Germline V CDR1 and CDR2: SGHTA, FQGNSA. Combining the CDR3 with reference TRBV7-2 and TRBJ2-7 gives the whole variable domain GAGVSQSPSNKVTEKGKDVELRCDPISGHTALYWYRQSLGQGLEFLIYFQGNSAPDKSGLPSDRFSAERTGGSVSTLTIQRTQQEDSAVYLCASSRRQGGSYEQYFGPGTRLTVT.

This rearrangement joins TRBV6-2 or TRBV6-3 to TRBJ1-2; no clear D gene. Germline V gene sequence: CDR1 MNHEY, CDR2 SVGEGT. The germline V and J ends were trimmed by 1 base and 4 bases, with 7 bases remaining between them. This CDR3 spans 13 amino acids. CDR3 sequence reads: CASSYWNSYGYTF. Written as DNA, the CDR3 is TGTGCCAGCAGTTACTGGAACAGCTATGGCTACACCTTC.

This chain connects TRBV5-1 to TRBJ1-2, with D tentatively TRBD1 (6 bases). Looked up from germline, CDR1 is SGHRS and CDR2 is YFSETQ. V gave up 4 bases and J gave up 8 bases, with 12 bases separating them. The CDR3 consists of 12 residues. The CDR3 DNA is TGCGCCAGCAGCACCGGGGACAAGGGCTACACCTTC. Translation: CASSTGDKGYTF.

The chain has TRBV10-3 and TRBJ1-1; no firm D call. This CDR3 spans 13 amino acids. CDR1 ENHRY and CDR2 SYGVKD come from the germline V gene. V dropped 0 bases and J dropped 8 bases, with 10 bases sitting between them. CDR3 sequence (DNA): TGTGCCATCAGTGAGTCTGCAGATTCAGAAGCTTTCTTT. This codes for CAISESADSEAFF.

The chain recombines TRBV6-5 with TRBJ2-7; a weak D match, TRBD1 (5 bases). The V gene lost 3 bases and the J gene lost 2 bases, with 8 bases spanning the gap. The CDR3 runs to 13 residues. Germline lookup yields CDR1 MNHEY and CDR2 SVGAGI. In DNA form, the CDR3 reads TGTGCCAGCAGTTATCGGACAACCTACGAGCAGTACTTC. This codes for CASSYRTTYEQYF.

The chain employs TRBV18 and TRBJ1-1; D uncertain. The CDR3 spans 14 residues. CDR1 and CDR2 (germline): KGHSH, LQKENI. Trimming took 2 bases from V and 0 from J, leaving 7 bases between them. Here the CDR3 DNA reads TGTGCCAGCTCACCAACAGACATGAACACTGAAGCTTTCTTT. It specifies CASSPTDMNTEAFF.

The V call is TRBV24-1, the J call TRBJ2-5, with 12 bases aligning to TRBD1. V was clipped by 8 bases and J by 2 bases; unmatched bases: 8. Germline CDR1 reads KGHDR; CDR2 reads SFDVKD. The CDR3 is 16 residues long. CDR3 protein: CATNSGTGGGQETQYF. The CDR3 coding sequence is TGTGCCACCAACTCCGGGACAGGGGGCGGGCAAGAGACCCAGTACTTC.

The rearrangement links TRBV4-3 to TRBJ2-7; 11 bases line up with TRBD2. CDR1 LGHNA and CDR2 YSLEER come from the germline V gene. Trimming removed 1 base from V and 2 bases from J; junction bases left unmatched: 7. This CDR3 spans 17 amino acids. In DNA, the CDR3 is TGCGCCAGCAGCCAAGCGTGGGCTAGCGGGGGGACCTACGAGCAGTACTTC. As protein: CASSQAWASGGTYEQYF.

The J gene is TRBJ1-6, the V gene TRBV28; D is undetermined. The CDR3 consists of 15 residues. Per the germline V gene, CDR1 is MDHEN and CDR2 is SYDVKM. Between the trimmed V and J ends, which lost 6 bases and 8 bases, there was a span of 17 bases. CDR3 residues: CASRPRRREYSPLHF. CDR3 bases: TGTGCCAGCAGACCACGTAGACGGGAATATTCACCCCTCCACTTT.

Concerning this clone: At one of its ends the junction is not consistent with the germline gene, which may arise from a read error. The chain uses TRBV11-2 and TRBJ2-5; 7 bases line up with TRBD2. Germline V gene lookup returns CDR1 SGHAT and CDR2 FQNNGV. The CDR3 consists of 15 residues. This CDR3 is CASSPVGVGWGGTHF. DNA for the CDR3: TGTGCCAGCAGCCCCGTTGGGGTTGGCTGGGGAGGGACTCACTTC.

The V and J genes are TRBV18 and TRBJ1-2, with D possibly being TRBD1 (6 bases). Germline V gene sequence: CDR1 KGHSH, CDR2 LQKENI. The CDR3 has 15 residues. V was cut by 0 bases and J by 3 bases, with 11 bases left in between. CDR3: CASSPPAGEDYGYTF. In DNA, the CDR3 is TGTGCCAGCTCACCACCGGCAGGGGAAGACTATGGCTACACCTTC.

The chain has TRBV5-1 and TRBJ2-7; no definite D call. With 5 bases removed from V and 7 bases from J, the gap between germline ends came to 19 bases. The CDR3 covers 14 residues. The germline V gene has CDR1 SGHRS and CDR2 YFSETQ. CDR3 nucleotides: TGCGCCAGCAGTATCGGAAGTCTAGTTGATGAGCAGTACTTC. Its protein is CASSIGSLVDEQYF.

The chain is built from TRBV3-1 (or the pseudogene TRBV3-2) and TRBJ1-2; D possibly corresponds to TRBD1 (5 bases). CDR3 length: 15 residues. Looked up from germline, CDR1 is LGHDT and CDR2 is YNNKEL (reference sequence). Deletions cut 4 bases from V and 5 bases from J, with 17 bases between. CDR3 loop: CASSPGVNALYGYTF. As DNA, the CDR3 is TGTGCCAGCAGCCCGGGGGTGAACGCCCTTTATGGCTACACCTTC.

The rearrangement links TRBV28 to TRBJ2-5; D possibly corresponds to TRBD2 (5 bases). Trimming stripped 8 bases from V and 1 base from J, with 17 bases between. Germline-derived CDR1 and CDR2 are MDHEN and SYDVKM. The CDR3 runs to 15 residues. The CDR3 DNA is TGTGCCAGCTCCTTGGGAGACACAACCCAAGAGACCCAGTACTTC. It encodes CASSLGDTTQETQYF.

The chain couples TRBV7-8 to TRBJ2-3; TRBD2 might be the D (6 bases). Trimming cost V 3 bases and J 2 bases, with 12 bases left between them. The germline V gene encodes CDR1 SGHVS and CDR2 FQNEAQ. This CDR3 spans 15 amino acids. The CDR3: CASSLATDYTDTQYF. The CDR3 DNA is TGTGCCAGCAGCTTGGCGACGGACTACACAGATACGCAGTATTTT.

J is TRBJ2-1 and V is TRBV5-1; D perhaps matches TRBD1 (6 bases). The ends were cut back, 2 bases at V and 4 bases at J, with 16 bases in the middle. The CDR3 covers 16 residues. Germline-derived CDR1 and CDR2 are SGHRS and YFSETQ. This CDR3 is CASSFGQGLGYNEQFF. Written as DNA, the CDR3 is TGCGCCAGCAGCTTTGGTCAGGGGTTAGGATACAATGAGCAGTTCTTC.

V and J are TRBV27 and TRBJ2-1, with D possibly TRBD1 on 6 matching bases. Per germline, CDR1 MNHEY and CDR2 SMNVEV (reference sequence). The CDR3 sequence is 14 residues long. Trimming pared 5 bases from V and 3 bases from J, leaving 11 bases between. The CDR3 here is CASSPGHIYNEQFF. CDR3 coding DNA: TGTGCCAGCAGTCCGGGACATATCTACAATGAGCAGTTCTTC.